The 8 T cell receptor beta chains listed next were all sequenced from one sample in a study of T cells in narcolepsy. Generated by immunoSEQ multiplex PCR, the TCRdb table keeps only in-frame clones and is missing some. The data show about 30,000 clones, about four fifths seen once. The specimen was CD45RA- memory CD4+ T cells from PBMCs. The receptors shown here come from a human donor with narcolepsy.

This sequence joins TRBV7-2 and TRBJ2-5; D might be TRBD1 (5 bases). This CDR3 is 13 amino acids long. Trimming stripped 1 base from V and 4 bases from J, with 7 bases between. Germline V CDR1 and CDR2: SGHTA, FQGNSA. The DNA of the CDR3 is TGTGCCAGCAGCTTAGGCAGGGCAGAGACCCAGTACTTC. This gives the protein CASSLGRAETQYF.

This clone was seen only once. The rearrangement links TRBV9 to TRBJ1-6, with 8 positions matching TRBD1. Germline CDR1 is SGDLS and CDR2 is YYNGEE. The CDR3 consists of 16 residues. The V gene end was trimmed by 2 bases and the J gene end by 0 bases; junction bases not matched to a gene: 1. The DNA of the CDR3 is TGTGCCAGCAGCGTGCAGGGGGCCTCCTATAATTCACCCCTCCACTTT. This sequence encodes CASSVQGASYNSPLHF. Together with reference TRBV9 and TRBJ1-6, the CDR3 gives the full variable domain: DSGVTQTPKHLITATGQRVTLRCSPRSGDLSVYWYQQSLDQGLQFLIQYYNGEERAKGNILERFSAQQFPDLHSELNLSSLELGDSALYFCASSVQGASYNSPLHFGNGTRLTVT.

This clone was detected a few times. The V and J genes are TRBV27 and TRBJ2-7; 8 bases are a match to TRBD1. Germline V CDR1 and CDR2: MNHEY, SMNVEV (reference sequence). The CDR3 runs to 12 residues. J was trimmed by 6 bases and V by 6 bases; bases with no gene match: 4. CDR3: CASRDRVSEQYF. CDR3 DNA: TGTGCCAGCAGGGACAGGGTGTCCGAGCAGTACTTC.

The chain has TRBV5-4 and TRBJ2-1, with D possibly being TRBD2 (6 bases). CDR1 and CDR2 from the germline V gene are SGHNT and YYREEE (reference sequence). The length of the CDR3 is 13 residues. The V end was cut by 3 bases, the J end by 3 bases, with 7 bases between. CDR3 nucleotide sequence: TGTGCCAGCAGCTGGGGGGACTACAATGAGCAGTTCTTC. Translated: CASSWGDYNEQFF. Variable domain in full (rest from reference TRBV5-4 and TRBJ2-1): ETGVTQSPTHLIKTRGQQVTLRCSSQSGHNTVSWYQQALGQGPQFIFQYYREEENGRGNFPPRFSGLQFPNYSSELNVNALELDDSALYLCASSWGDYNEQFFGPGTRLTVL.

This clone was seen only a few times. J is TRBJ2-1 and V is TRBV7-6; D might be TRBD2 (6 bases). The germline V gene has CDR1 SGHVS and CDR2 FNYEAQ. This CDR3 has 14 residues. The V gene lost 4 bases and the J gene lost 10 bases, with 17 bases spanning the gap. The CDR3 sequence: CASSSGTAGGEQFF. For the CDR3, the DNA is TGTGCCAGCAGCTCCGGGACGGCTGGAGGGGAGCAGTTCTTC.

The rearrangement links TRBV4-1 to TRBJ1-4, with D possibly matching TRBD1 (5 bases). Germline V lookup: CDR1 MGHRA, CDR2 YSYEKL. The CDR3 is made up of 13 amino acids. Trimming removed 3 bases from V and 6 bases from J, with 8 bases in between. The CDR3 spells CASSQDIHEKLFF. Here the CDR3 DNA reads TGCGCCAGCAGCCAGGACATTCATGAAAAACTGTTTTTT.

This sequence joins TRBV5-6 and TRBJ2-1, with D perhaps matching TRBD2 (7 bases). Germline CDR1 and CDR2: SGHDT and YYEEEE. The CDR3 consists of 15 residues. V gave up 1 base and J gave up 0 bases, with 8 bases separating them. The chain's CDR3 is CASSLRGGSYNEQFF. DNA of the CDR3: TGTGCCAGCAGCTTGAGGGGGGGCTCCTACAATGAGCAGTTCTTC.

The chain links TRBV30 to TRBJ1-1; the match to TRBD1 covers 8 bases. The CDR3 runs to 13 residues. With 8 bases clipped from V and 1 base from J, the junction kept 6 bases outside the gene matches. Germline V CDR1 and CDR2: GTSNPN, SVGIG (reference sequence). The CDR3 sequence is CAGDRGSNTEAFF. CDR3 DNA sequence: TGTGCCGGTGACAGGGGCTCGAACACTGAAGCTTTCTTT.